This T cell receptor (beta chain) was identified in a study of shared clonotypes between healthy human individuals. General study points: Only a few donors were included, so the genetic and exposure-history diversity represented was limited.

This clone was observed a handful of times. The antigen is unknown. Germline CDR1 reads SNHLY; CDR2 reads FYNNEI. This CDR3 has 13 residues. J was trimmed by 1 base and V by 7 bases; bases with no gene match: 3. Clones were sequenced by immunoSEQ multiplex PCR, and TCRdb holds only the in-frame ones, with some missing. The sample includes around 2.1 million clones, about 93% of them seen just once. CD45RO-negative cells were positively selected for CCR7, leaving out terminally differentiated effector memory CD45RA+ cells. The sequenced sample was naive CD8+ T cells from PBMCs. The sequence came from a man aged 18 to 30 in good health. Some clones in this sample may be carry-over from other donors' samples. This sequence joins TRBV2 and TRBJ1-1; 7 nucleotides line up with TRBD1. As DNA, the CDR3 is TGTGCCAGCATGTGGGACAGGAACACTGAAGCTTTCTTT. It translates to CASMWDRNTEAFF.